Here is one T cell receptor (beta chain) with its context. Under the authors' procedure: Reference gene primer amplification gave estimated nucleated cell counts. Data came from immunoSEQ multiplex PCR; TCRdb stores just in-frame clones and leaves some out. The V and J calls and clone size come from that table; D and trimming were worked out from the DNA. This table holds 29,000 or so clones, just over 90% found once. The data originate from a study of blood T cell repertoires in COVID-19. Overall study: The origin of the acute and convalescent COVID-19 samples was the United States, Italy and Spain.

V lost 4 bases and J lost 4; bases outside the gene matches: 9. This CDR3 has 15 amino acids. Per the germline V gene, CDR1 is MGHRA and CDR2 is YSYEKL. The sequenced sample was peripheral blood. This chain uses TRBV4-1 with TRBJ1-2, with 7 bases that match TRBD1. The TCR originated in a man in his fifties with active COVID-19. DNA of the CDR3: TGCGCCAGCAGCCGAGAAATGACAGGGTCCTATGGCTACACCTTC. This translates into CASSREMTGSYGYTF.